This is a list of T cell receptor beta chains from one sample in a study of beta chain features in type 1 diabetes. TCRdb's copy holds only in-frame clones and misses some; the assay was immunoSEQ multiplex PCR. The repertoire consists of 400,000 to 550,000 clones, with about an eighth occurring once and the leading ten covering approximately 0.05%. Sequencing was done on a sample of naive CD4+ T cells from blood. These receptors came from a woman in her late teens or twenties in good health. Both conserved end residues are part of each CDR3. Fields, in order: V gene, D gene, J gene, clone size, CDR3 protein, CDR3 DNA. A D gene is named only where the DNA matches it firmly. Clone size is not always given. Where it is, it says once, few, many or a class for expanded clones.

v_call: TRBV28; d_call: .; j_call: TRBJ2-3; clone_size: .; cdr3_aa: CASRSSADTQYF; cdr3_nt: TGTGCCAGCAGGTCTAGCGCAGATACGCAGTATTTT
v_call: TRBV7-9; d_call: .; j_call: TRBJ1-6; clone_size: .; cdr3_aa: CASSPNNSPLHF; cdr3_nt: TGTGCCAGCAGCCCAAATAATTCACCCCTCCACTTT
v_call: TRBV7-9; d_call: .; j_call: TRBJ2-5; clone_size: few; cdr3_aa: CASRPTGIGEETQYF; cdr3_nt: TGTGCCAGCAGGCCCACAGGGATTGGCGAAGAGACCCAGTACTTC
v_call: TRBV7-3; d_call: TRBD1; j_call: TRBJ2-5; clone_size: few; cdr3_aa: CASSLTGQGETQYF; cdr3_nt: TGTGCCAGCAGCTTAACTGGACAGGGAGAGACCCAGTACTTC
v_call: TRBV7-2; d_call: TRBD2; j_call: TRBJ2-2; clone_size: .; cdr3_aa: CASSLVGLAANTGELFF; cdr3_nt: TGTGCCAGCAGCTTAGTAGGACTAGCTGCGAACACCGGGGAGCTGTTTTTT
v_call: TRBV7-9; d_call: TRBD2; j_call: TRBJ2-3; clone_size: .; cdr3_aa: CASSRGVTDTQYF; cdr3_nt: TGTGCCAGCAGCCGGGGGGTCACAGATACGCAGTATTTT
v_call: TRBV4-3; d_call: TRBD2; j_call: TRBJ2-1; clone_size: few; cdr3_aa: CASSRLTSGTYNEQFF; cdr3_nt: TGCGCCAGCAGCCGCCTGACTAGCGGGACCTACAATGAGCAGTTCTTC
v_call: TRBV5-1; d_call: TRBD1; j_call: TRBJ2-1; clone_size: .; cdr3_aa: CASSLDGQGPYNEQFF; cdr3_nt: TGCGCCAGCAGCTTGGACGGACAGGGTCCGTACAATGAGCAGTTCTTC
v_call: TRBV14; d_call: .; j_call: TRBJ2-4; clone_size: many; cdr3_aa: CASSQLRDIQYF; cdr3_nt: TGTGCCAGCAGCCAACTCCGGGACATTCAGTACTTC
v_call: TRBV7-3; d_call: .; j_call: TRBJ2-5; clone_size: few; cdr3_aa: CASSPGSPQETQYF; cdr3_nt: TGTGCCAGCAGCCCGGGTTCACCTCAAGAGACCCAGTACTTC
v_call: TRBV11-2; d_call: TRBD1; j_call: TRBJ2-3; clone_size: .; cdr3_aa: CASAPPRRGSDTQYF; cdr3_nt: TGTGCCAGCGCCCCCCCGCGCAGGGGGTCAGATACGCAGTATTTT
v_call: TRBV30; d_call: .; j_call: TRBJ2-5; clone_size: few; cdr3_aa: CAWKSAGTQYF; cdr3_nt: TGTGCCTGGAAATCCGCGGGGACCCAGTACTTC
v_call: TRBV29-1; d_call: .; j_call: TRBJ1-1; clone_size: few; cdr3_aa: CSVERDVNTEAFF; cdr3_nt: TGCAGCGTTGAAAGGGATGTGAACACTGAAGCTTTCTTT
v_call: TRBV5-8; d_call: .; j_call: TRBJ1-1; clone_size: few; cdr3_aa: CASSFSAFF; cdr3_nt: TGTGCCAGCAGCTTTTCAGCTTTCTTT
v_call: TRBV4-2; d_call: .; j_call: TRBJ2-5; clone_size: .; cdr3_aa: CASSQPRAETQYF; cdr3_nt: TGTGCCAGCAGCCAACCAAGGGCAGAGACCCAGTACTTC
v_call: TRBV7-9; d_call: .; j_call: TRBJ1-1; clone_size: .; cdr3_aa: CASSSGTRGAEAFF; cdr3_nt: TGTGCCAGCAGCTCCGGGACCAGAGGGGCTGAAGCTTTCTTT
v_call: TRBV7-9; d_call: .; j_call: TRBJ1-2; clone_size: few; cdr3_aa: CASSLRDLPLYTF; cdr3_nt: TGTGCCAGCAGCCTGAGGGATCTCCCCCTCTACACCTTC
v_call: TRBV4-2; d_call: .; j_call: TRBJ2-7; clone_size: few; cdr3_aa: CASSQDGGATNYEQYF; cdr3_nt: TGTGCCAGCAGCCAAGATGGGGGAGCTACCAACTACGAGCAGTACTTC
v_call: TRBV7-3; d_call: .; j_call: TRBJ1-1; clone_size: few; cdr3_aa: CASSLGRVTEAFF; cdr3_nt: TGTGCCAGCAGCTTAGGCAGGGTCACTGAAGCTTTCTTT
v_call: TRBV19; d_call: .; j_call: TRBJ1-3; clone_size: few; cdr3_aa: CASSTGGGNTIYF; cdr3_nt: TGTGCCAGTAGTACAGGAGGTGGAAACACCATATATTTT
v_call: TRBV15; d_call: TRBD1; j_call: TRBJ1-1; clone_size: few; cdr3_aa: CATSAYRGVDPEAFF; cdr3_nt: TGTGCCACCAGCGCTTACAGGGGAGTCGATCCTGAAGCTTTCTTT
v_call: TRBV5-4; d_call: TRBD2; j_call: TRBJ2-5; clone_size: few; cdr3_aa: CASSPSGGRETQYF; cdr3_nt: TGTGCCAGCAGTCCCAGCGGGGGGAGAGAGACCCAGTACTTC
v_call: TRBV7-2; d_call: .; j_call: TRBJ1-2; clone_size: few; cdr3_aa: CASSTRTADAYGYTF; cdr3_nt: TGTGCCAGCAGCACCCGGACAGCGGATGCGTATGGCTACACCTTC
v_call: TRBV15; d_call: .; j_call: TRBJ1-1; clone_size: .; cdr3_aa: CATRGLWTEAFF; cdr3_nt: TGTGCCACCAGGGGGCTGTGGACTGAAGCTTTCTTT
v_call: TRBV29-1; d_call: .; j_call: TRBJ2-2; clone_size: .; cdr3_aa: CSVKANTGELFF; cdr3_nt: TGCAGCGTTAAGGCGAACACCGGGGAGCTGTTTTTT
v_call: TRBV11-2; d_call: .; j_call: TRBJ2-3; clone_size: .; cdr3_aa: CASRLPGADTQYF; cdr3_nt: TGTGCCAGCAGACTACCGGGGGCAGATACGCAGTATTTT
v_call: TRBV7-2; d_call: TRBD2; j_call: TRBJ2-7; clone_size: .; cdr3_aa: CASSLALAGRSYEQYF; cdr3_nt: TGTGCCAGCAGCTTAGCCTTAGCGGGAAGGTCCTACGAGCAGTACTTC
v_call: TRBV4-3; d_call: TRBD2; j_call: TRBJ2-7; clone_size: few; cdr3_aa: CASSQGLAGGPSYEQYF; cdr3_nt: TGCGCCAGCAGCCAAGGACTAGCGGGAGGGCCGAGTTACGAGCAGTACTTC
v_call: TRBV27; d_call: TRBD1; j_call: TRBJ2-7; clone_size: .; cdr3_aa: CASSRDRGQYEQYF; cdr3_nt: TGTGCCAGCAGTAGGGACAGGGGGCAATACGAGCAGTACTTC
v_call: TRBV2; d_call: .; j_call: TRBJ2-2; clone_size: few; cdr3_aa: CASSEALGELFF; cdr3_nt: TGTGCCAGCAGTGAAGCGTTGGGGGAGCTGTTTTTT
v_call: TRBV28; d_call: .; j_call: TRBJ1-2; clone_size: .; cdr3_aa: CASRRSRVSDGYTF; cdr3_nt: TGTGCCAGCAGGAGGAGCAGGGTTTCGGATGGCTACACCTTC
v_call: TRBV7-9; d_call: .; j_call: TRBJ1-2; clone_size: few; cdr3_aa: CASSQGSGAVFTF; cdr3_nt: TGTGCCAGCAGCCAAGGGTCGGGCGCAGTATTCACCTTC
v_call: TRBV7-2; d_call: TRBD2; j_call: TRBJ2-3; clone_size: .; cdr3_aa: CASSLRPRSGRAEDTQYF; cdr3_nt: TGTGCCAGCAGCCTCCGCCCCAGGAGCGGGAGGGCCGAAGATACGCAGTATTTT
v_call: TRBV4-3; d_call: .; j_call: TRBJ2-2; clone_size: .; cdr3_aa: CASSQSRVAAGELFF; cdr3_nt: TGCGCCAGCAGCCAATCGAGGGTTGCAGCCGGGGAGCTGTTTTTT
v_call: TRBV9; d_call: .; j_call: TRBJ1-5; clone_size: few; cdr3_aa: CASGRGSNQPQHF; cdr3_nt: TGTGCCTCTGGTCGAGGTAGCAATCAGCCCCAGCATTTT
v_call: TRBV6-1; d_call: .; j_call: TRBJ1-5; clone_size: .; cdr3_aa: CASSPGHLSNQPQHF; cdr3_nt: TGTGCCAGCAGCCCAGGACATCTTAGCAATCAGCCCCAGCATTTT
v_call: TRBV30; d_call: TRBD1; j_call: TRBJ1-5; clone_size: many; cdr3_aa: CAWSRDSGNQPQHF; cdr3_nt: TGTGCCTGGAGTAGGGACAGCGGGAATCAGCCCCAGCATTTT
v_call: TRBV28; d_call: .; j_call: TRBJ2-1; clone_size: few; cdr3_aa: CASSLYGLLSYNEQFF; cdr3_nt: TGTGCCAGCAGTTTATACGGCCTCCTCTCCTACAATGAGCAGTTCTTC
v_call: TRBV15; d_call: TRBD2; j_call: TRBJ2-1; clone_size: few; cdr3_aa: CATSPLGRTSGRAYVSIYNEQFF; cdr3_nt: TGTGCCACCAGCCCCCTGGGCCGGACTAGCGGGAGGGCCTACGTCAGTATATACAATGAGCAGTTCTTC
v_call: TRBV30; d_call: TRBD2; j_call: TRBJ2-5; clone_size: .; cdr3_aa: CAWSLGAGGQETQYF; cdr3_nt: TGTGCCTGGAGTTTGGGGGCGGGAGGACAAGAGACCCAGTACTTC
v_call: TRBV10-3; d_call: TRBD1; j_call: TRBJ2-5; clone_size: few; cdr3_aa: CAISEPRTGWEETQYF; cdr3_nt: TGTGCCATCAGTGAGCCCAGGACAGGGTGGGAGGAGACCCAGTACTTC
v_call: TRBV6-5; d_call: .; j_call: TRBJ1-2; clone_size: .; cdr3_aa: CASSYSMSYGYTF; cdr3_nt: TGTGCCAGCAGTTACTCGATGTCCTATGGCTACACCTTC
v_call: TRBV30; d_call: TRBD2; j_call: TRBJ2-1; clone_size: many; cdr3_aa: CAWTHSGKAINEQFF; cdr3_nt: TGTGCCTGGACCCATAGCGGGAAGGCGATCAATGAGCAGTTCTTC
v_call: TRBV7-2; d_call: TRBD1; j_call: TRBJ1-2; clone_size: .; cdr3_aa: CASTTGTEYGYTF; cdr3_nt: TGTGCCAGCACCACCGGGACAGAATATGGCTACACCTTC
v_call: TRBV7-2; d_call: .; j_call: TRBJ2-3; clone_size: few; cdr3_aa: CASSSSPSAAADTQYF; cdr3_nt: TGTGCCAGCAGCTCCTCACCCTCGGCGGCCGCAGATACGCAGTATTTT
v_call: TRBV9; d_call: .; j_call: TRBJ2-2; clone_size: .; cdr3_aa: CASSVRGANTGELFF; cdr3_nt: TGTGCCAGCAGCGTGAGGGGAGCGAACACCGGGGAGCTGTTTTTT
v_call: TRBV4-3; d_call: TRBD2; j_call: TRBJ2-2; clone_size: few; cdr3_aa: CASSQESLAGAAGELFF; cdr3_nt: TGCGCCAGCAGCCAAGAGTCGCTAGCGGGAGCTGCCGGGGAGCTGTTTTTT
v_call: TRBV7-2; d_call: .; j_call: TRBJ2-3; clone_size: few; cdr3_aa: CASSLRLASDTQYF; cdr3_nt: TGTGCCAGCAGCTTACGGCTAGCCTCCGATACGCAGTATTTT
v_call: TRBV9; d_call: .; j_call: TRBJ2-2; clone_size: .; cdr3_aa: CASSVALAGQAGELFF; cdr3_nt: TGTGCCAGCAGCGTAGCTCTCGCGGGGCAGGCCGGGGAGCTGTTTTTT
v_call: TRBV7-2; d_call: .; j_call: TRBJ2-5; clone_size: .; cdr3_aa: CASSLARSDQETQYF; cdr3_nt: TGTGCCAGCAGCTTAGCGAGGTCAGATCAAGAGACCCAGTACTTC
v_call: TRBV7-3; d_call: TRBD2; j_call: TRBJ2-1; clone_size: .; cdr3_aa: CASSRSGNNEQFF; cdr3_nt: TGTGCCAGCAGCCGAAGCGGGAACAATGAGCAGTTCTTC
v_call: TRBV12-5; d_call: .; j_call: TRBJ2-3; clone_size: few; cdr3_aa: CASGLGPDTQYF; cdr3_nt: TGTGCTAGCGGCTTGGGCCCCGATACGCAGTATTTT
v_call: TRBV15; d_call: .; j_call: TRBJ2-1; clone_size: .; cdr3_aa: CATSSRRVNEQFF; cdr3_nt: TGTGCCACCAGCAGCCGGCGGGTCAATGAGCAGTTCTTC
v_call: TRBV4-1; d_call: TRBD2; j_call: TRBJ2-4; clone_size: few; cdr3_aa: CASSPGLAGGLSKNIQYF; cdr3_nt: TGCGCCAGCAGCCCGGGACTAGCGGGGGGGCTGTCCAAAAACATTCAGTACTTC
v_call: TRBV28; d_call: TRBD1; j_call: TRBJ1-4; clone_size: few; cdr3_aa: CASSGTGGELFF; cdr3_nt: TGTGCCAGCAGTGGTACAGGGGGAGAACTGTTTTTT
v_call: TRBV5-6; d_call: .; j_call: TRBJ1-2; clone_size: .; cdr3_aa: CASSSRGRNYGYTF; cdr3_nt: TGTGCCAGCAGCTCCCGAGGTCGTAACTATGGCTACACCTTC
v_call: TRBV30; d_call: .; j_call: TRBJ1-3; clone_size: .; cdr3_aa: CAWSVVGAGNTIYF; cdr3_nt: TGTGCCTGGAGTGTTGTTGGCGCTGGAAACACCATATATTTT
v_call: TRBV29-1; d_call: .; j_call: TRBJ2-2; clone_size: .; cdr3_aa: CSGTNTGELFF; cdr3_nt: TGCAGCGGTACGAACACCGGGGAGCTGTTTTTT
v_call: TRBV7-9; d_call: .; j_call: TRBJ2-3; clone_size: .; cdr3_aa: CASRRDKSSTDTQYF; cdr3_nt: TGTGCCAGCAGACGGGACAAGAGTAGCACAGATACGCAGTATTTT